The TCR beta chain described here comes from a study of blood T cell repertoires in COVID-19. This CDR3 contains 14 residues. CDR1 and CDR2 from the germline V gene are MNHNY and SVGAGI (reference sequence). V was clipped by 6 bases and J by 3 bases, with 13 bases between them. Clones were sequenced by immunoSEQ multiplex PCR, and TCRdb holds only the in-frame ones, with some missing. The sample has approximately 340,000 clones, around 83% seen once. The sequenced sample was peripheral blood. This TCR was recovered from a man aged 25 to 40 with active or convalescent COVID-19. This rearrangement joins TRBV6-6 to TRBJ2-3; possibly TRBD1 for D (8 bases). CDR3 protein: CASRTGEGTDTQYF. In DNA, the CDR3 is TGTGCCAGCAGGACAGGGGAGGGAACAGATACGCAGTATTTT.